Listed below are T cell receptor beta chains from one sample, sequenced in a study of blood T cell repertoires in COVID-19. The data were produced by immunoSEQ multiplex PCR, yet TCRdb's version contains in-frame clones alone and is incomplete. This table holds around 480,000 clones, about 90% found once. The sample was PBMCs or T cells enriched from blood (not recorded which). Every receptor here comes from a woman aged 18-30 years who had recovered from COVID-19. Each CDR3 is given with its conserved first and last residue. Fields, in order: J gene, clone size, V gene, D gene, CDR3 length, CDR3 DNA, CDR3 protein. D genes are given only for firm matches. A row's size may be missing; if present it is once, few, many or a size class.

TRBJ1-2	.	TRBV21-1	.	16	TGTGCCAGCAGCCCGGATCGGGGGGGAGAGGACTATGGCTACACCTTC	CASSPDRGGEDYGYTF
TRBJ1-2	.	TRBV28	TRBD1	13	TGTGCCACCCCGGGACAGGGCCTCTATGGCTACACCTTC	CATPGQGLYGYTF
TRBJ2-1	.	TRBV12-3/TRBV12-4	.	12	TGTGCCAGCAGTTGGGCGAGGGATGAGCAGTTCTTC	CASSWARDEQFF
TRBJ1-3	.	TRBV3-1/TRBV3-2	.	13	TGTGCCAGCAGCCAAGGAGGAGGAAACACCATATATTTT	CASSQGGGNTIYF
TRBJ1-1	.	TRBV6-5	.	14	TGTGCCAGCAGTTTCCAGGGGAATAGTGCTGAAGCTTTCTTT	CASSFQGNSAEAFF
TRBJ1-2	.	TRBV11-2	TRBD1	14	TGTGCCAGCAGCTTGACCGGGACAGCCTATGGCTACACCTTC	CASSLTGTAYGYTF
TRBJ2-7	.	TRBV7-9	.	15	TGTGCCAGCAGCTTAGTCGGTAGCGTAGGGGGTGAGCAGTACTTC	CASSLVGSVGGEQYF
TRBJ2-1	few	TRBV7-9	TRBD2	16	TGTGCCAGCAGCTTAGCAGGCCGACTAGCGGTAAATGAGCAGTTCTTC	CASSLAGRLAVNEQFF
TRBJ1-5	.	TRBV7-8	.	14	TGTGCCAGCCGAGGGGAGGGAGCAAATCAGCCCCAGCATTTT	CASRGEGANQPQHF
TRBJ2-3	.	TRBV12-3/TRBV12-4	.	13	TGTGCCAGCAGCCTCCTACTCACAGATACGCAGTATTTT	CASSLLLTDTQYF
TRBJ2-7	.	TRBV25-1	TRBD1	13	TGTGCCAGCAGTGAATGGGACAGCTACGAGCAGTACTTC	CASSEWDSYEQYF
TRBJ1-4	.	TRBV30	TRBD1	14	TGTGCCGGGGGGAGGGGGCCCGCTAATGAAAAACTGTTTTTT	CAGGRGPANEKLFF
TRBJ1-2	once	TRBV29-1	TRBD1	12	TGCAGCGTCGGGACAGGGGACTATGGCTACACCTTC	CSVGTGDYGYTF
TRBJ1-2	once	TRBV5-6	.	16	TGTGCCAGCAGCGTATTACAGGGTACGTTAGAAAGTGGCTACACCTTC	CASSVLQGTLESGYTF
TRBJ1-6	.	TRBV10-3	TRBD1	12	TGTGCCAGCGGACAGGGGAATTCACCCCTCCACTTT	CASGQGNSPLHF
TRBJ1-1	once	TRBV10-3	.	14	TGTGCCATCAGTGAGTCCACGGCGGACACTGAAGCTTTCTTT	CAISESTADTEAFF
TRBJ2-3	.	TRBV5-8	TRBD2	15	TGTGCCAGCAGCTTTTCTCCGGGGGGTCCGGATACGCAGTATTTT	CASSFSPGGPDTQYF
TRBJ2-7	few	TRBV23-1	.	17	TGCGCCAGCGGCCTTAACCTCTGGGGGGGCTTCTCCTACGAGCAGTACTTC	CASGLNLWGGFSYEQYF
TRBJ1-6	.	TRBV18	.	14	TGTGCCAGCTCACCACAGGGGGATAATTCACCCCTCCACTTT	CASSPQGDNSPLHF
TRBJ2-5	.	TRBV4-1	.	14	TGCGCCAGCAGCCAAGATTCGACTGAAGAGACCCAGTACTTC	CASSQDSTEETQYF
TRBJ2-7	.	TRBV5-1	TRBD1	14	TGCGCCAGCAGCTTGGTTCAGGGGGCGTCCGAGCAGTACTTC	CASSLVQGASEQYF
TRBJ1-5	.	TRBV2	.	13	TGTGCCAGCAGATCGACAGTTAATCAGCCCCAGCATTTT	CASRSTVNQPQHF
TRBJ1-5	once	TRBV11-2	.	16	TGTGCCAGCAGCTTATGGGGAGGGCTTGGCAATCAGCCCCAGCATTTT	CASSLWGGLGNQPQHF
TRBJ1-4	.	TRBV29-1	.	11	TGCAGCGCCGAAGACAGGGAAAAACTGTTTTTT	CSAEDREKLFF
TRBJ2-7	once	TRBV18	TRBD1	13	TGTGCCAGCTCACCTCCGACAGGGGACGAGCAGTACTTC	CASSPPTGDEQYF